Sequencing of this TCR beta chain was carried out in a study of identical twins. This clonotype appeared a few times. Germline-derived CDR1 and CDR2 are SGDLS and YYNGEE. The CDR3 loop spans 15 amino acids. The V and J ends lost 2 bases and 9 bases, in that order; junction bases with no gene match: 9. TCRdb fed the 5' RACE reads into MiXCR, producing one record per CDR3 protein. The table records about 520,000 distinct CDR3 sequences, approximately 22% of them present only once. This sample also appeared in a second study, on T cells expressing NK-cell markers. That paper notes: Each TCR beta repertoire originated in sorted T cells that were CD3+CD56+NKG2C+, CD3+CD56+NKG2C- or CD3+CD56-NKG2C+.

The sample consisted of CD4+ T cells sorted from blood. This sequence originates from a woman between 18 and 30 years old in good health. V and J are TRBV9 and TRBJ2-2, with 8 bases lining up with TRBD1. Here the CDR3 DNA reads TGTGCCAGCAGCGTCTGGCCAGGGGGCTCCCGGGAGCTGTTTTTT. Its protein product is CASSVWPGGSRELFF.